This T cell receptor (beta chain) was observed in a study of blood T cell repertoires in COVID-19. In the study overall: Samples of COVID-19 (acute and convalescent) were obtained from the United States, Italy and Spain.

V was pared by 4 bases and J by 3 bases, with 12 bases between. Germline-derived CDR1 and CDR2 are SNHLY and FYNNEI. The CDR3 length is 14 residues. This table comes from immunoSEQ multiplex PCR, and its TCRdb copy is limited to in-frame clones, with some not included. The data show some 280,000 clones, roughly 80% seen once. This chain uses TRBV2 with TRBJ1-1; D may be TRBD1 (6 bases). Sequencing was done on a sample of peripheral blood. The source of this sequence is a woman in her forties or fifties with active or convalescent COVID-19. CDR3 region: CASSAQGPDTEAFF. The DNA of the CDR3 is TGTGCCAGCAGTGCACAGGGACCGGACACTGAAGCTTTCTTT.